Listed here are 10 T cell receptor beta chains from one sample, sequenced in a study of spatial heterogeneity in lung cancer. TCRdb recomputed calls from the 5' RACE reads with MiXCR, one row per CDR3 protein. The repertoire holds some 7,200 distinct CDR3 sequences, with 9.7% as singletons. Time point denoted: sample taken at primary tumor resection. Source: normal lung tissue next to the tumor, taken at surgery. These receptors were obtained from a male donor with early-stage non-small cell lung cancer.

The table lists this clonotype with many counts. The chain combines TRBV7-9 with TRBJ2-3; 14 positions agree with TRBD2. The CDR3 is made up of 12 amino acids. Germline loops: CDR1 SEHNR, CDR2 FQNEAQ (reference sequence). J lost 10 bases, V lost 8 bases, and 2 bases had no gene match. CDR3 in DNA: TGTGCCAGCGCGACTAGCGGGAGGGCGCAGTATTTT. Its protein is CASATSGRAQYF.

Ten or more counts support this clonotype. The V gene is TRBV12-3 or TRBV12-4, the J gene TRBJ1-2; perhaps TRBD1 as D (6 bases). This CDR3 comprises 15 residues. The ends were cut back, 7 bases at V and 2 bases at J, with 17 bases in the middle. The chain's CDR3 is CASTLITGGNYGYTF. DNA of the CDR3: TGTGCCAGCACCCTAATAACGGGGGGCAACTATGGCTACACCTTC.

This clonotype has only a few counts. The chain is built from TRBV30 and TRBJ2-7, with a tentative D call TRBD1 (5 bases). The germline V and J ends were trimmed by 5 bases and 6 bases, with 20 bases remaining between them. Germline-derived CDR1 and CDR2 are GTSNPN and SVGIG (reference sequence). The CDR3 sequence is 14 residues long. CDR3 sequence: CAWSLGATTGEQYF. The CDR3 coding sequence is TGTGCCTGGTCCCTAGGGGCCACCACCGGCGAGCAGTACTTC.

A word on this clonotype: Just one base apart from a much larger clone, this may be a read error. The V and J genes are TRBV28 and TRBJ1-2; no reliable D call. V dropped 10 bases and J dropped 7 bases, with 22 bases sitting between them. Germline V gene data show CDR1 as MDHEN and CDR2 as SYDVKM. CDR3 length: 14 residues. CDR3 loop: CATILSSESVGYTF. The CDR3 coding sequence is TGTGCCACCATCCTCTCTTCGGAGAGCGTTGGCTACACCTTC.

This clonotype was seen repeatedly, ten times or more. The CDR3 is CASNREVSITDTQYF. CDR3 DNA sequence: TGCGCCAGCAACAGGGAAGTTAGTATCACAGATACGCAGTATTTT. The chain recombines TRBV5-1 with TRBJ2-3, with a weak D call TRBD1 (6 bases). This CDR3 has 15 amino acids. Trimming removed 6 bases from V and 2 bases from J, with 16 bases in between. Germline CDR1 SGHRS, CDR2 YFSETQ.

By its share, this clonotype is medium-sized. The rearrangement uses TRBV19 and TRBJ2-3; the match to TRBD2 covers 7 bases. J lost 3 bases, V lost 7 bases, and 7 bases had no gene match. The CDR3 length is 14 residues. Germline lookup yields CDR1 LNHDA and CDR2 SQIVND (reference sequence). The DNA for the CDR3 is TGTGCCAGTAAGCCCCCAGCGGGGACAGATACGCAGTATTTT. It translates to CASKPPAGTDTQYF.

This clonotype was seen repeatedly, ten times or more. This chain links TRBV21-1 with TRBJ2-2; the DNA was not used to check the table's D call, TRBD2. TRBV21-1 represents a pseudogene. The CDR3 covers 15 residues. The CDR3 sequence: CASSKRLAGTGELFF. CDR3 in DNA: TGTGCCAGCAGCAAGAGACTAGCGGGGACCGGGGAGCTGTTTTTT.

This clonotype was observed at least ten times. V is TRBV6-5 and J is TRBJ1-4, with D possibly matching TRBD1 (6 bases). CDR1 is MNHEY, CDR2 SVGAGI, per germline. V gave up 6 bases and J gave up 7 bases, with 9 bases separating them. This CDR3 is 12 amino acids long. CDR3 amino acids: CASRQGFEKLFF. In nucleotides, the CDR3 is TGTGCCAGCAGACAGGGTTTTGAAAAACTGTTTTTT.

This clonotype came up many times. The chain links TRBV7-3 to TRBJ2-2; D is undetermined. Germline V gene data show CDR1 as SGHTA and CDR2 as FQGTGA. The CDR3 covers 14 residues. With 5 bases removed from V and 1 base from J, the gap between germline ends came to 8 bases. The CDR3 bases are TGTGCCAGCAGCCCAGCCCGGAACACCGGGGAGCTGTTTTTT. This gives the protein CASSPARNTGELFF.

This clonotype was detected ten times or more. The gene calls are TRBV12-3 or TRBV12-4 and TRBJ2-5; 8 nucleotides match TRBD1. The V gene end was trimmed by 6 bases and the J gene end by 5 bases; junction bases not matched to a gene: 5. CDR3 length: 13 amino acids. The CDR3 is CASSFRGRETQYF. As DNA, the CDR3 is TGTGCCAGCAGCTTCAGGGGGCGGGAGACCCAGTACTTC.